The 25 T cell receptor beta chains below were found in one sample sequenced in a study of blood T cell repertoires in COVID-19. The method was immunoSEQ multiplex PCR; TCRdb's version includes in-frame clones alone and lacks a portion of them. Of 160,000 or so clones in the sample, 80% to 90% were seen once. Sequenced material: peripheral blood. The receptors were gathered from a woman in her thirties or forties with acute or convalescent COVID-19.

This sequence joins TRBV28 and TRBJ1-5; no firm D call. The CDR3 loop spans 15 amino acids. V lost 7 bases and J lost 6, with 19 bases in between. Per germline, CDR1 MDHEN and CDR2 SYDVKM. For the CDR3, the DNA is TGTGCCAGCACCACAAAAACGGGTCCTAGTCAGCCCCAGCATTTT. It codes for CASTTKTGPSQPQHF.

The chain links TRBV30 to TRBJ1-2, with a tentative D call TRBD1 (6 bases). CDR1 is GTSNPN and CDR2 is SVGIG in the germline V gene (reference sequence). The CDR3 extends over 13 amino acids. The V gene lost 0 bases and the J gene lost 6 bases, with 11 bases spanning the gap. The CDR3 sequence: CAWSVQGLHGYTF. In nucleotides, the CDR3 is TGTGCCTGGAGTGTACAGGGTCTGCATGGCTACACCTTC.

V usage is TRBV2 and J usage is TRBJ2-2; a weak D match, TRBD2 (6 bases). Germline V gene data show CDR1 as SNHLY and CDR2 as FYNNEI. The length of the CDR3 is 15 residues. Trimming took off 2 bases at V and 5 bases at J, with 12 bases between the two ends. The CDR3 protein is CASSETATRTGELFF. CDR3 bases: TGTGCCAGCAGTGAAACAGCGACTAGAACCGGGGAGCTGTTTTTT.

The gene calls are TRBV7-2 and TRBJ2-1; D remains ambiguous. Germline loops: CDR1 SGHTA, CDR2 FQGNSA. CDR3 length: 15 amino acids. V lost 2 bases, J lost 2 bases, and 10 bases lay in between. CDR3 DNA: TGTGCCAGCAGCTTAAAGACACCCGCCTACAATGAGCAGTTCTTC. It is translated as CASSLKTPAYNEQFF. The entire variable domain, with the rest obtained from reference TRBV7-2 and TRBJ2-1, is as follows: GAGVSQSPSNKVTEKGKDVELRCDPISGHTALYWYRQSLGQGLEFLIYFQGNSAPDKSGLPSDRFSAERTGGSVSTLTIQRTQQEDSAVYLCASSLKTPAYNEQFFGPGTRLTVL.

CDR3 sequence: CASSTHVAANTEAFF. DNA of the CDR3: TGTGCCAGCAGCACCCACGTCGCGGCGAACACTGAAGCTTTCTTT. The chain employs TRBV21-1 and TRBJ1-1. TRBV21-1 is given as a pseudogene. CDR3 length: 15 amino acids.

This clone was observed once. The chain carries TRBV5-6 and TRBJ1-4, with D unresolved. This CDR3 is built from 14 residues. CDR1 is SGHDT, CDR2 YYEEEE, per germline. Trimming removed 0 bases from V and 7 bases from J, with 10 bases in between. The CDR3 DNA sequence: TGTGCCAGCAGCTTGGGTGGCGCGGGTGAAAAACTGTTTTTT. Translated, it gives CASSLGGAGEKLFF.

V and J are TRBV15 and TRBJ1-5; maybe TRBD1 (6 bases). The CDR3 has 15 residues. Trimming pared 8 bases from V and 10 bases from J, leaving 24 bases between. Germline CDR1 and CDR2: LNHNV and YYDKDF (reference sequence). The CDR3 spells CATGPNQGRFVPQHF. DNA of the CDR3: TGTGCCACCGGGCCCAATCAGGGGCGCTTCGTTCCCCAGCATTTT.

The chain has TRBV30 and TRBJ1-5; D may be TRBD1 (6 bases). Germline V CDR1 and CDR2: GTSNPN, SVGIG (reference sequence). There are 13 residues in the CDR3. V dropped 4 bases and J dropped 2 bases, with 9 bases sitting between them. The CDR3 is CAWNRARNQPQHF. Here the CDR3 DNA reads TGTGCCTGGAACAGGGCCCGCAATCAGCCCCAGCATTTT.

This sequence joins TRBV30 and TRBJ2-1; 7 nucleotides line up with TRBD2. CDR3 length equals 16 residues. Trimming at V came to 4 bases and at J to 4 bases, leaving 13 bases not matched to a gene. Looked up from germline, CDR1 is GTSNPN and CDR2 is SVGIG (reference sequence). The CDR3 region has the DNA TGTGCCTGGATCCCCCCATTGGCGGGGGTGTACAATGAGCAGTTCTTC. Translating it yields CAWIPPLAGVYNEQFF. Together with reference TRBV30 and TRBJ2-1, the CDR3 gives the full variable domain: SQTIHQWPATLVQPVGSPLSLECTVEGTSNPNLYWYRQAAGRGLQLLFYSVGIGQISSEVPQNLSASRPQDRQFILSSKKLLLSDSGFYLCAWIPPLAGVYNEQFFGPGTRLTVL.

The chain couples TRBV5-4 to TRBJ2-3, with TRBD2 matching over 8 bases. CDR1 and CDR2 from the germline V gene are SGHNT and YYREEE (reference sequence). The CDR3 totals 17 residues. The V segment lost 4 bases and the J segment 2 bases; nucleotides outside the gene matches: 12. The CDR3: CASSADLSGGLTDTQYF. DNA for the CDR3: TGTGCCAGCAGCGCGGATCTCAGCGGGGGACTCACAGATACGCAGTATTTT.

This chain joins TRBV7-3 and TRBJ2-3, with D uncertain. Germline CDR1 SGHTA, CDR2 FQGTGA. The length of the CDR3 is 17 residues. Trimming shortened V by 1 base and J by 1 base, and 15 bases separated the two germline ends. CDR3 loop: CASSLSGMAAGTDTQYF. CDR3 coding DNA: TGTGCCAGCAGCTTAAGCGGCATGGCCGCCGGCACAGATACGCAGTATTTT.

This chain links TRBV3-1 (or the pseudogene TRBV3-2) with TRBJ1-1; the D is unclear. The length of the CDR3 is 12 residues. From germline, CDR1 is LGHDT and CDR2 YNNKEL (reference sequence). With 1 base removed from V and 6 bases from J, the gap between germline ends came to 6 bases. CDR3 region: CASSQARAEAFF. The CDR3 coding sequence is TGTGCCAGCAGCCAAGCGAGGGCTGAAGCTTTCTTT.

The V gene is TRBV7-2, the J gene TRBJ2-3; TRBD2 matches 14 bases. V lost 0 bases to trimming and J lost 4 bases; unmatched junction nucleotides: 3. Germline V gene sequence: CDR1 SGHTA, CDR2 FQGNSA. This CDR3 is 17 amino acids long. In DNA, the CDR3 is TGTGCCAGCAGCTTAGCGCGACTAGCGGGAGGGCCAGATACGCAGTATTTT. Its translation: CASSLARLAGGPDTQYF.

The gene calls are TRBV5-1 and TRBJ1-1; maybe TRBD1 (5 bases). Trimming left V 1 base short and J 7 bases short, with 8 bases between. The CDR3 consists of 12 residues. Per the germline V gene, CDR1 is SGHRS and CDR2 is YFSETQ. The CDR3 is CASSLQDSEAFF. CDR3 sequence (DNA): TGCGCCAGCAGCTTGCAAGACAGTGAAGCTTTCTTT.

This clone was observed once. V gene TRBV12-5 combines with J gene TRBJ2-7, with 10 bases that match TRBD2. This CDR3 region has 14 residues. Germline trimming cut 2 bases from V and 4 bases from J; bases unmatched to any gene: 2. The germline V gene has CDR1 LGHNT and CDR2 FRNRAP. CDR3: CASGLTSGAYEQYF. The CDR3 bases are TGTGCTAGTGGTTTGACTAGCGGGGCGTACGAGCAGTACTTC.

The chain is built from TRBV7-9 and TRBJ2-7; tentatively, D is TRBD1 (5 bases). The CDR3 is made up of 13 amino acids. CDR1 is SEHNR and CDR2 is FQNEAQ in the germline V gene (reference sequence). Trimming pared 5 bases from V and 3 bases from J, leaving 11 bases between. CDR3 residues: CASSPGANYEQYF. In DNA form, the CDR3 reads TGTGCCAGCAGCCCTGGGGCCAACTACGAGCAGTACTTC.

This chain links TRBV18 with TRBJ1-2; TRBD1 matches at 9 bases. Trimming took 3 bases from V and 2 from J; bases not matched to a gene: 7. This CDR3 comprises 16 residues. From germline, CDR1 is KGHSH and CDR2 LQKENI. CDR3 sequence: CASSPAQGTGNYGYTF. The CDR3 DNA reads as TGTGCCAGCTCACCCGCCCAAGGGACAGGGAACTATGGCTACACCTTC.

V gene TRBV7-6 combines with J gene TRBJ2-7, with 12 bases lining up with TRBD2. CDR3 length equals 17 residues. Germline CDR1 reads SGHVS; CDR2 reads FNYEAQ. Trimming cost V 5 bases and J 7 bases; bases outside gene matches: 15. The CDR3 nucleotides read TGTGCCAGCAGCAGATTTACTCGGACTAGCGGGACTGAAGAGCAGTACTTC. It yields the protein CASSRFTRTSGTEEQYF.

The rearrangement joins TRBV6-5 to TRBJ2-7, with 7 positions matching TRBD2. Trimming removed 7 bases from V and 3 bases from J; junction bases left unmatched: 9. Germline V lookup: CDR1 MNHEY, CDR2 SVGAGI. The CDR3 totals 14 residues. The chain's CDR3 is CASTQLGLVYEQYF. CDR3 nucleotide sequence: TGTGCCAGCACCCAACTTGGACTAGTCTACGAGCAGTACTTC.

The V and J genes are TRBV5-1 and TRBJ2-5; TRBD2 is a possible D gene (6 bases). V lost 0 bases and J lost 4, with 10 bases in between. Germline V gene sequence: CDR1 SGHRS, CDR2 YFSETQ. The CDR3 sequence is 14 residues long. The CDR3, as DNA: TGCGCCAGCAGCTTGGACTCGGGGGTAGAGACCCAGTACTTC. Protein sequence: CASSLDSGVETQYF.

This clone was detected once. The CDR3 DNA sequence: TGTGCCAGCAGCGCTGAGGGACAGGCTTACAATGAGCAGTTCTTC. The encoded protein is CASSAEGQAYNEQFF. V gene TRBV9 combines with J gene TRBJ2-1; TRBD1 aligns across 8 bases. CDR1 SGDLS and CDR2 YYNGEE come from the germline V gene. The CDR3 covers 15 residues. V shed 3 bases, J shed 4 bases, and the junction held 6 bases outside the gene matches.

The rearrangement joins TRBV5-1 to TRBJ2-5, with 10 bases that match TRBD1. Germline trimming cut 4 bases from V and 2 bases from J; bases unmatched to any gene: 5. Germline CDR1 SGHRS, CDR2 YFSETQ. The CDR3 length is 15 residues. In DNA form, the CDR3 reads TGCGCCAGCAGCCAGGACAGGGGGATACAAGAGACCCAGTACTTC. Translating gives CASSQDRGIQETQYF.

This clone has only one observation. V is TRBV5-6 and J is TRBJ1-6, with a weak D call TRBD1 (6 bases). Per germline, CDR1 SGHDT and CDR2 YYEEEE. V shed 1 base and J shed 10 bases, with 12 bases lying between them. CDR3 size: 14 residues. The CDR3: CASSLRQASSPLHF. The CDR3, as DNA: TGTGCCAGCAGCTTGAGACAGGCATCGTCACCCCTCCACTTT.

The CDR3 region has the DNA TGTGCCAGCAGTCCGAAGAGCAGGGGCGAGCAGTACTTC. The encoded protein is CASSPKSRGEQYF. This rearrangement joins TRBV12-3 or TRBV12-4 to TRBJ2-7; possibly TRBD1 for D (6 bases). Trimming stripped 5 bases from V and 6 bases from J, with 14 bases between. CDR3 length equals 13 residues.

The rearrangement uses TRBV5-1 and TRBJ2-4; tentatively, D is TRBD2 (6 bases). CDR1 and CDR2 (germline): SGHRS, YFSETQ. The CDR3 sequence is 16 residues long. V lost 0 bases and J 8 bases, leaving 18 bases between the germline ends. The CDR3, as DNA: TGCGCCAGCAGCTTGGCCGGGGGTCTTACGACGGACATTCAGTACTTC. It encodes CASSLAGGLTTDIQYF.